The 8 T cell receptor beta chains in this list originate from one sample, sequenced in a study of shared clonotypes between healthy human individuals. The table came from immunoSEQ multiplex PCR; TCRdb's copy has only in-frame clones and leaves some out. The table lists around 700,000 clones, less than 80% of them singletons. The sample consisted of memory CD4+ T cells sorted from blood. Subset here: CD45RA-negative fraction. The receptors derive from a woman in her twenties or thirties in good health.

The V gene is TRBV27, the J gene TRBJ2-2; the match to TRBD1 covers 8 bases. The ends lost 8 bases at V and 0 bases at J; junction bases unmatched: 17. The germline CDR1 and CDR2 sequences are MNHEY and SMNVEV (reference sequence). This CDR3 comprises 19 residues. CDR3 DNA: TGTGCCAGCGGACGGGGGACAGGATTCACTAGAGCGAACACCGGGGAGCTGTTTTTT. Its protein is CASGRGTGFTRANTGELFF.

The chain employs TRBV28 and TRBJ1-1, with 7 bases that match TRBD1. V trimming: 8 bases; J trimming: 5 bases; junction bases outside the gene matches: 11. The CDR3 covers 14 residues. Germline-derived CDR1 and CDR2 are MDHEN and SYDVKM. Here the CDR3 DNA reads TGTGCCAGCGCAGACAGACAGGGTGATACTGAAGCTTTCTTT. Its translation: CASADRQGDTEAFF.

The rearrangement joins TRBV5-1 to TRBJ2-3; 8 nucleotides line up with TRBD1. The CDR3 runs to 16 residues. The germline CDR1 and CDR2 sequences are SGHRS and YFSETQ. The V and J ends lost 4 bases and 3 bases, in that order; junction bases with no gene match: 10. CDR3 sequence reads: CASSPDRGSWTDTQYF. CDR3 nucleotides: TGCGCCAGCAGCCCCGACAGGGGTAGTTGGACAGATACGCAGTATTTT.

The chain recombines TRBV6-1 with TRBJ2-5; maybe TRBD2 (5 bases). The V gene lost 4 bases and the J gene lost 7 bases, with 13 bases spanning the gap. Germline CDR1 reads MNHNS; CDR2 reads SASEGT. This CDR3 is 13 amino acids long. The CDR3 region has the DNA TGTGCCAGCAGTGGGACGGAGGAAGGGACCCAGTACTTC. Translated, it gives CASSGTEEGTQYF.

V usage is TRBV10-3 and J usage is TRBJ2-3, with 10 bases that match TRBD2. The CDR3 has 19 residues. J gave up 1 base and V 0 bases, and 10 bases lay outside the gene matches. The germline CDR1 and CDR2 sequences are ENHRY and SYGVKD. In DNA form, the CDR3 reads TGTGCCATCAGTGAGTCGCTAGCGGGAGTGAGCGGTGGCACAGATACGCAGTATTTT. Its protein is CAISESLAGVSGGTDTQYF.

The gene calls are TRBV28 and TRBJ2-2; perhaps TRBD1 as D (7 bases). V lost 6 bases and J 5 bases, leaving 28 bases between the germline ends. The germline V gene has CDR1 MDHEN and CDR2 SYDVKM. The length of the CDR3 is 19 residues. Here the CDR3 DNA reads TGTGCCAGCAGCGACATTAGACTAGGGGACAGACTTAATACCGGGGAGCTGTTTTTT. This encodes CASSDIRLGDRLNTGELFF.

This chain uses TRBV4-1 with TRBJ2-3, with D uncertain. V was pared by 0 bases and J by 9 bases, with 16 bases between. CDR1 is MGHRA and CDR2 is YSYEKL in the germline V gene. This CDR3 has 15 residues. CDR3 region: CASSQDWRDVRTQYF. CDR3 nucleotides: TGCGCCAGCAGCCAAGATTGGCGAGACGTGAGGACGCAGTATTTT.

This clone has just one count. This rearrangement joins TRBV28 to TRBJ2-1, with a tentative D call TRBD1 (5 bases). Germline CDR1 MDHEN, CDR2 SYDVKM. The CDR3 has 14 amino acids. Trimming cost V 3 bases and J 8 bases, with 14 bases left between them. The CDR3 DNA reads as TGTGCCAGCAGTTTTGTTAGGGGTGCGGATGAGCAGTTCTTC. Protein product: CASSFVRGADEQFF.